This TCR beta chain originates from a study of T cells in Graves' hyperthyroidism and ophthalmopathy. What was amplified from RNA transcripts were TCR beta CDR3 regions. The HTBI primer set drove a first-round RT-PCR of the TCR CDR3. One entry per CDR3 protein, called by TCRdb with MiXCR from the multiplex PCR reads. The repertoire holds fewer than 350,000 distinct CDR3 sequences, with less than 20% as singletons. This clonotype was detected many times. The germline V and J ends were trimmed by 5 bases and 6 bases, with 14 bases remaining between them. This CDR3 comprises 14 residues. The V gene's germline CDR1 is MDHEN and CDR2 SYDVKM. Ophthalmopathy patients showed a Clinical Activity Score of at least 3, NOSPECS grade of at least 4 and duration under 3 months. The diagnoses drew upon clinical symptoms, serum thyroxine and TRAb, thyroid ultrasound and orbital computed tomography. This sample holds PBMCs from about 9.3 ml fresh peripheral blood.

Specimen: blood. The source of this sequence is a woman aged 40-49 years with Graves' ophthalmopathy. The V gene is TRBV28, the J gene TRBJ1-3; a weak D match, TRBD1 (5 bases). CDR3 DNA sequence: TGTGCCAGCAGTCACCCGGGGGACGCAAACACCATATATTTT. Translated, it gives CASSHPGDANTIYF.